This T cell receptor (beta chain) derives from a study of shared clonotypes between healthy human individuals. The CDR3 totals 16 residues. The germline V gene has CDR1 SGHRS and CDR2 YFSETQ. J was trimmed by 8 bases and V by 0 bases; bases with no gene match: 7. Produced via immunoSEQ multiplex PCR; TCRdb's table is partial and in-frame only. There are approximately 440,000 clones in the sample; more than 70% occur only once, and about 11% lies in the top ten. The donors were adults (healthy and HIV-negative) with no recent acute infections or vaccinations. This TCR was sampled from a woman between 40 and 55 years old in good health. Some clones in this sample may be carry-over from other donors' samples. The sequencing input was PBMCs. V gene TRBV5-1 combines with J gene TRBJ2-1, with 11 bases lining up with TRBD2. Here the CDR3 reads CASSLGASGRYDEQFF. The DNA of the CDR3 is TGCGCCAGCAGCTTGGGCGCTAGCGGGAGGTATGATGAGCAGTTCTTC.